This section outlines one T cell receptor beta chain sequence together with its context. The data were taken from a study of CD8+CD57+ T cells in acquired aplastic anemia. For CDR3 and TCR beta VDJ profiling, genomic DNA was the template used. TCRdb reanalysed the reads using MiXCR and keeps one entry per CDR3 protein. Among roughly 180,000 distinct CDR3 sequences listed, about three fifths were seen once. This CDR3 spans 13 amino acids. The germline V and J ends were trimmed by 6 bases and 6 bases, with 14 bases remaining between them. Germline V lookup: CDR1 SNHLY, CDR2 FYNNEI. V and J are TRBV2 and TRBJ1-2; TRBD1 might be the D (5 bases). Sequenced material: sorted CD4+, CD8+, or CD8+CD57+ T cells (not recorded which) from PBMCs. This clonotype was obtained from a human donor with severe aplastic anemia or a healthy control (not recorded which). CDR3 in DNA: TGTGCCAGCAGGGCAAGGGGAGGAGATGGCTACACCTTC. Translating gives CASRARGGDGYTF.